What follows describes a single T cell receptor beta chain. The sample comes from a study of blood T cell repertoires in COVID-19. At the level of the study: The origin of the acute and convalescent COVID-19 samples was the United States, Italy and Spain. Sample material is recorded as cDNA or gDNA derived from T cells, B-cell-depleted T cells, or PBMCs.

Original analysis: Amplifying reference gene primers gave estimates of nucleated cell counts. TCRdb's copy holds only in-frame clones and misses some; the assay was immunoSEQ multiplex PCR. V and J calls plus clone size are reproduced from that table; the DNA served to infer D and trimming. The data contain fewer than 50,000 clones, around 80% of them singletons. CDR1 and CDR2 (germline): SGHVS, FQNEAQ. The CDR3 is made up of 13 amino acids. V was clipped by 0 bases and J by 6 bases, with 9 bases between them. J is TRBJ2-7 and V is TRBV7-8; a weak D match, TRBD2 (5 bases). The receptor comes from an elderly woman with active or convalescent COVID-19. Sequencing was carried out using peripheral blood. The CDR3 is CASSLALTSEQYF. In DNA, the CDR3 is TGTGCCAGCAGCTTAGCACTCACTAGCGAGCAGTACTTC.